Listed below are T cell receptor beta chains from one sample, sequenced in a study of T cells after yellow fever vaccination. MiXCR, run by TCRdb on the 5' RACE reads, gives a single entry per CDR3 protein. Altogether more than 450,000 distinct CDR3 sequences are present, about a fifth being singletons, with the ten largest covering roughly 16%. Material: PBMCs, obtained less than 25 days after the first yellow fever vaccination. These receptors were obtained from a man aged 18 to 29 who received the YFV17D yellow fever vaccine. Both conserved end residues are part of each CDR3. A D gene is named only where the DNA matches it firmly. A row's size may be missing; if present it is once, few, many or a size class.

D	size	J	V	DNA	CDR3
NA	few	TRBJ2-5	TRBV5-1	TGCGCCAGCAGCTTGGGGCTAGTCCCCCGAGAGACCCAGTACTTC	CASSLGLVPRETQYF
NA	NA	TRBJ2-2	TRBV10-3	TGTGCCATCCGCGAAACGAGCGGTAGAAGCACCGGGGAGCTGTTTTTT	CAIRETSGRSTGELFF
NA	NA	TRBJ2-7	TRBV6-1	TGTGCCAGCAGTCCGACCGGGACAAAATACGCCCGCGAGCAGTACTTC	CASSPTGTKYAREQYF
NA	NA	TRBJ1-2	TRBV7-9	TGTGCCAGCAGCTCGGCAGCTCACTATGGCTACACCTTC	CASSSAAHYGYTF
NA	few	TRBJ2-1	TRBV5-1	TGCGCCAGCAGCACCCTGACAGGCTGGAATGAGCAGTTCTTC	CASSTLTGWNEQFF
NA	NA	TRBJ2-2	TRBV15	TGTGCCACCAGGCCGGGTGGCACCGGGGAGCTGTTTTTT	CATRPGGTGELFF
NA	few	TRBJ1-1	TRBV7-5	NA	CISVPEASRTGLDTEAFF
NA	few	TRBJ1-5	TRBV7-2	TGTGCCAGCAGCCCCCACATATCTCAGCCCCAGCATTTT	CASSPHISQPQHF
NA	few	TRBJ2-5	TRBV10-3	TGTGCCCCCCGGGGAGCGGAGCCACAAGAGACCCAGTACTTC	CAPRGAEPQETQYF
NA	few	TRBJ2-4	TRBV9	TGTGCCAGCTGGGGGGTTACCATTCAGTACTTC	CASWGVTIQYF
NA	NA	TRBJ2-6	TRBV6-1	TGTGCCAGCAGTGAAGGCCCGGGGTCTGGGGCCAACGTCCTGACTTTC	CASSEGPGSGANVLTF
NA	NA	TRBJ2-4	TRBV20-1	TGCAGCTACAGGGCGCCCAGGAACATTCAGTACTTC	CSYRAPRNIQYF
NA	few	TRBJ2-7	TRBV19	TGTGCCAGTAGTATCGTCCCGTGGGACGAGCAGTACTTC	CASSIVPWDEQYF
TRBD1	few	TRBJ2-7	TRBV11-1	TGTGCCAGCAGCCTAAACAGGGGGGCACCGTACGAGCAGTACTTC	CASSLNRGAPYEQYF
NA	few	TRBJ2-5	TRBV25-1	TGTGCCAGCAGCGCCGGGACTCATCGGGAGACCCAGTACTTC	CASSAGTHRETQYF
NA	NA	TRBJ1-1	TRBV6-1	TGTGCCACCCAGGGGTCGTACACTGAAGCTTTCTTT	CATQGSYTEAFF
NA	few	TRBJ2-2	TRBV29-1	TGCAGCGTTGGGGCGAACACCGGGGAGCTGTTTTTT	CSVGANTGELFF
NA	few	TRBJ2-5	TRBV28	TGTGCCAGCAGTTCTGGGGGTACCTGGGGTTCTTTTGAGACCCAGTACTTC	CASSSGGTWGSFETQYF
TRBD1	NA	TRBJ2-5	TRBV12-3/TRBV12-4	TGTGCCAGCAGTCCCCGTCGAAACGGGACAGCTGACGAGACCCAGTACTTC	CASSPRRNGTADETQYF
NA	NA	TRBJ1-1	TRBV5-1	TGCGCCAGCAGCCCTTCCCTGACAGCCGAAGCTTTCTTT	CASSPSLTAEAFF
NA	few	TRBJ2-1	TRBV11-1	TGTGCCAGCAGCCCGACAGGCCGCCGGTTCTCCGATGAGCAGTTCTTC	CASSPTGRRFSDEQFF
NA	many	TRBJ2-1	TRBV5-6	TGTGCCAGCACTGGGTACAATGAGCAGTTCTTC	CASTGYNEQFF
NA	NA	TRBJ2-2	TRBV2	TGTGCCAGCAGTGATTCGGGGACCGGGGAGCTGTTTTTT	CASSDSGTGELFF
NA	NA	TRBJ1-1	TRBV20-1	TGCAGTGCTAGATACTATATTCGCCCCTCCACTGAAGCTTTCTTT	CSARYYIRPSTEAFF
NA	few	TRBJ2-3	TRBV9	TGTGCCAGCAGCGTAGATGGGCAGTTCACAGATACGCAGTATTTT	CASSVDGQFTDTQYF
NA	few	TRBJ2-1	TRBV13	TGTGCCAGCAGCTTAGTAGTTCCCAGTGAGCAGTTCTTC	CASSLVVPSEQFF
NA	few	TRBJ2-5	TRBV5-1	TGCGCCAGCAGCTTGGTGGAGGGGTCGGTCGAGACCCAGTACTTC	CASSLVEGSVETQYF
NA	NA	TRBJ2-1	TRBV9	TGTGCCAGCAGCGTAGCAGGTACCCGGGATGAGCAGTTCTTC	CASSVAGTRDEQFF
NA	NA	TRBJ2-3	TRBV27	TGTGCCAGCAGTCCCCTGGGTCGGGGGGCGATCACTAGCACAGATACGCAGTATTTT	CASSPLGRGAITSTDTQYF
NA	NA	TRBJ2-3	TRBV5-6	TGTGCCAGCAGCTTGGTTTTACAGGGCTTCACAGATACGCAGTATTTT	CASSLVLQGFTDTQYF
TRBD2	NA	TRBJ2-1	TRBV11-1	TGTGCCAGCAGCTTTAGCGGGGGCAGCTCCTACAATGAGCAGTTCTTC	CASSFSGGSSYNEQFF
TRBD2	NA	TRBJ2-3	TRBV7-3	TGTGCCAGCAGCTCTATCGGGGGGGTAGATACGCAGTATTTT	CASSSIGGVDTQYF
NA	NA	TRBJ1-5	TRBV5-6	TGTGCCAGCAGCTTGAAACAGTACAGCAATCAGCCCCAGCATTTT	CASSLKQYSNQPQHF
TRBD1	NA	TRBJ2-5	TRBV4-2	TGTGCCAGCAGCCAGGGGACAGGGGGCTGGGAGACCCAGTACTTC	CASSQGTGGWETQYF
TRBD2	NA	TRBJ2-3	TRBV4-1	TGCGCCAGCAGCTCGACCACGTGGCCTACTAGCGGGGGGCGTGGTACAGATACGCAGTATTTT	CASSSTTWPTSGGRGTDTQYF
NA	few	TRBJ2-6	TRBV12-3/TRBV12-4	TGTGCCAGCAGTGACCGGACAGCCTCTGGGGCCAACGTCCTGACTTTC	CASSDRTASGANVLTF
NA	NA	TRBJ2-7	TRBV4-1	TGCGCCAGCAGCCTAACTGTCGGGGAAACCTACGAGCAGTACTTC	CASSLTVGETYEQYF
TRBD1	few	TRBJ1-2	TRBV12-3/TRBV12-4	TGTGCCAGCAGTTCCCGACAGGGGGATGGCTACACCTTC	CASSSRQGDGYTF
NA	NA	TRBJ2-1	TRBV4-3	TGCGCCGCGCCTCCGAGTTGGGTCTATGAGCAGTTCTTC	CAAPPSWVYEQFF
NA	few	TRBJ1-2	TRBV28	TGTGCCAGCAGAAGCGGGGGGAACTATGGCTACACCTTC	CASRSGGNYGYTF
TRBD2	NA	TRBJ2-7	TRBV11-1	TGTGCCAGCAGCTTTCGGACTAGCGGGGGGGCCCACGAGCAGTACTTC	CASSFRTSGGAHEQYF
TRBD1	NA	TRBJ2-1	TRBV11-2	TGTGCCAGCAGCTTAGTCGTTGCGTCAGGGGGTATTCATGAGCAGTTCTTC	CASSLVVASGGIHEQFF